This T cell receptor (beta chain) was sequenced in a study of identical twins. Study-wide points: The study found that models underestimated out-of-frame TCR alpha sharing in monozygotic twins.

This clonotype was detected only a few times. The antigen remains unidentified. TCRdb called the 5' RACE reads again in MiXCR, with one record for every CDR3 protein. The sample yields approximately 230,000 distinct CDR3 sequences, roughly 13% seen once. Per the germline V gene, CDR1 is SGHRS and CDR2 is YFSETQ. The V gene end was trimmed by 7 bases and the J gene end by 0 bases; junction bases not matched to a gene: 10. The CDR3 spans 16 residues. This receptor was taken from a woman aged 18-29 years in good health. The sequenced sample was memory (CD45RO+) T cells sorted from blood. The chain links TRBV5-1 to TRBJ2-4, with 7 bases lining up with TRBD1. CDR3 nucleotide sequence: TGCGCCAGCGCGACCCCGGGACAGAAAGCCAAAAACATTCAGTACTTC. Protein product: CASATPGQKAKNIQYF.